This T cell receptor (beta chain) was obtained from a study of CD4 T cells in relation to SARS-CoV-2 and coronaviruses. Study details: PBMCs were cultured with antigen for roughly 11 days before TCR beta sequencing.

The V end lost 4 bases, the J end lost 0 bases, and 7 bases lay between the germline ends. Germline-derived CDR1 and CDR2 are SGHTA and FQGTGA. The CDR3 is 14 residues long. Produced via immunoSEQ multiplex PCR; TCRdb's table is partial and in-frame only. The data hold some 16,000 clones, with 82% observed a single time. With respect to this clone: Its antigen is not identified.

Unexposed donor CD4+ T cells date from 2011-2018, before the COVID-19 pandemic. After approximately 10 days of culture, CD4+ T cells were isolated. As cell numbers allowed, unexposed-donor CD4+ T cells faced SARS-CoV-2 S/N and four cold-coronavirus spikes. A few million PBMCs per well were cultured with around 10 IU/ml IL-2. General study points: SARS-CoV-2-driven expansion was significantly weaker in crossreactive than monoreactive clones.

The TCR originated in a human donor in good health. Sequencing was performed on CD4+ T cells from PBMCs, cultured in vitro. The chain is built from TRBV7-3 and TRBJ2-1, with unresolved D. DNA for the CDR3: TGTGCCAGCAGCTCGACGGTCTCCTACAATGAGCAGTTCTTC. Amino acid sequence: CASSSTVSYNEQFF. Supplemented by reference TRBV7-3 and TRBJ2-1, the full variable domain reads GAGVSQTPSNKVTEKGKYVELRCDPISGHTALYWYRQSLGQGPEFLIYFQGTGAADDSGLPNDRFFAVRPEGSVSTLKIQRTERGDSAVYLCASSSTVSYNEQFFGPGTRLTVL.